Sequencing of this T cell receptor (beta chain) was carried out in a study of OX40 agonist ivuxolimab in advanced cancers. The overall study: Patients undergoing dose escalation presented with hepatocellular carcinoma, melanoma, renal cell or head and neck cancer.

The count of this clone is one. Its target is unknown. V dropped 1 base and J dropped 1; count of bases not matched to a gene: 5. Per germline, CDR1 SGHTA and CDR2 FQGNSA. This CDR3 spans 17 amino acids. The data were produced by immunoSEQ multiplex PCR, yet TCRdb's version contains in-frame clones alone and is incomplete. This repertoire shows almost 80,000 clones, about 83% found once; its top ten account for 25%. General study results and limits: Expanded clones belonging to CD8+ T cells outnumbered, on average, those of CD4+. Still undetermined is the antigen specificity of the expanded peripheral T cells.

The sample consisted of CD4+ or CD8+ T cells sorted from blood, taken in a trial of the OX40 agonist ivuxolimab. This chain connects TRBV7-2 to TRBJ2-1, with TRBD2 matching 9 bases. The TCR was taken from an adult with an advanced solid tumor such as melanoma, head and neck, liver or kidney cancer. The CDR3 here is CASSLEVSGRSYNEQFF. In DNA, the CDR3 is TGTGCCAGCAGCTTAGAAGTTAGCGGGAGATCCTACAATGAGCAGTTCTTC.